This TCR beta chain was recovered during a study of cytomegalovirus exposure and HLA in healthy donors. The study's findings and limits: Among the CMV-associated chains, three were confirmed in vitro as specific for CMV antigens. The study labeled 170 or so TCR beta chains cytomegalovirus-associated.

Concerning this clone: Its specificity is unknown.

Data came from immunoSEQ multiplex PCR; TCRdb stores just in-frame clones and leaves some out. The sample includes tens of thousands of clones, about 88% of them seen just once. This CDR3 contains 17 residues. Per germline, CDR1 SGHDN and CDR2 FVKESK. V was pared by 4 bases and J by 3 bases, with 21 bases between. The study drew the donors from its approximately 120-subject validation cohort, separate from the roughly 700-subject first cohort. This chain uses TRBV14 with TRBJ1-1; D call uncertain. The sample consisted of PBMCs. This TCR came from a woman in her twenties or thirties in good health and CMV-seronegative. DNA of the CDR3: TGTGCCAGCAGCCCCTCAGCCACGGGTCTACGAGACACTGAAGCTTTCTTT. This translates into CASSPSATGLRDTEAFF.